Below are 21 T cell receptor beta chains sequenced from a single sample in a study of human T cells and chemical hapten exposure. The time point denotes: pre-sensitization, week 0. Regarding treatment: therapeutic diphenylcyclopropenone sensitization with weekly scalp DPC. From the RACE reads, TCRdb called clonotypes with MiXCR, one entry per CDR3 protein. The sample lists around 300,000 distinct CDR3 sequences; about 5% were seen once. This specimen consisted of whole blood, obtained in connection with sensitization to the hapten diphenylcyclopropenone (DPC). Receptor source: a woman between 18 and 30 years old with alopecia areata. Some clones in this sample may be carry-over from other donors' samples.

The table lists this clonotype with a few counts. This rearrangement joins TRBV6-2 or TRBV6-3 to TRBJ2-7; the match to TRBD1 covers 9 bases. This CDR3 has 13 residues. In germline, CDR1 is MNHEY, CDR2 SVGEGT. V lost 5 bases and J lost 6; bases outside the gene matches: 5. The CDR3 protein is CASSGTGTGEQYF. CDR3 sequence (DNA): TGTGCCAGCAGTGGGACAGGGACGGGCGAGCAGTACTTC.

This clonotype was seen many times. The chain links TRBV6-2 or TRBV6-3 to TRBJ1-6; unclear D gene. This CDR3 has 15 amino acids. Germline CDR1 is MNHEY and CDR2 is SVGEGT. Trimming shortened V by 2 bases and J by 0 bases, and 5 bases separated the two germline ends. This CDR3 reads CASSYGSSYNSPLHF. Written as DNA, the CDR3 is TGTGCCAGCAGTTACGGGAGCTCCTATAATTCACCCCTCCACTTT.

There are many counts of this clonotype. The V gene is TRBV6-4, the J gene TRBJ1-2; a weak D match, TRBD1 (6 bases). The CDR3 covers 16 residues. Germline V lookup: CDR1 MRHNA, CDR2 SNTAGT. Between the trimmed V and J ends, which lost 3 bases and 4 bases, there was a span of 18 bases. The CDR3 nucleotides are TGTGCCAGCAGTGAATACAGGACAGAGAACATCTATGGCTACACCTTC. It yields the protein CASSEYRTENIYGYTF.

A few counts support this clonotype. This chain links TRBV7-2 with TRBJ1-1; tentatively, D is TRBD1 (5 bases). Between the trimmed V and J ends, which lost 4 bases and 3 bases, there was a span of 21 bases. Germline CDR1 is SGHTA and CDR2 is FQGNSA. This CDR3 has 17 residues. The CDR3 DNA follows: TGTGCCAGCAGCTATATAATCTCCCGGGCAGGGCACACTGAAGCTTTCTTT. Encoded protein: CASSYIISRAGHTEAFF.

This rearrangement joins TRBV10-3 to TRBJ2-6, with no clear D. V was cut by 10 bases and J by 2 bases, with 9 bases left in between. CDR3 length equals 13 residues. Germline lookup yields CDR1 ENHRY and CDR2 SYGVKD. CDR3 amino acids: CATILPGANVLTF. DNA of the CDR3: TGTGCCACCATTCTCCCTGGGGCCAACGTCCTGACTTTC.

The table lists this clonotype with a few counts. The chain carries TRBV7-2 and TRBJ2-4, with a tentative D call TRBD1 (5 bases). This CDR3 comprises 17 residues. Germline V gene data show CDR1 as SGHTA and CDR2 as FQGNSA. V dropped 4 bases and J dropped 5 bases, with 21 bases sitting between them. The CDR3 here is CASSSHRSRPPENIQYF. In DNA form, the CDR3 reads TGTGCCAGCAGCTCCCACAGGAGTCGACCACCGGAAAACATTCAGTACTTC.

This clonotype turned up a few times. The chain uses TRBV18 and TRBJ1-5, with D uncertain. V shed 6 bases and J shed 1 base, with 16 bases lying between them. CDR3 size: 16 residues. Germline V gives CDR1 KGHSH, CDR2 LQKENI. The CDR3 sequence is CASSGSWDISNQPQHF. In nucleotides, the CDR3 is TGTGCCAGCTCCGGGAGTTGGGATATAAGCAATCAGCCCCAGCATTTT.

This clonotype has more than one count but fewer than ten. The rearrangement links TRBV2 to TRBJ2-1, with D perhaps matching TRBD1 or TRBD2 (5 bases each). The CDR3 is made up of 16 amino acids. Germline CDR1 and CDR2: SNHLY and FYNNEI. Trimming left V 3 bases short and J 0 bases short, with 12 bases between. CDR3 amino acids: CASSESTGGSYNEQFF. For the CDR3, the DNA is TGTGCCAGCAGTGAGAGTACTGGGGGCTCCTACAATGAGCAGTTCTTC.

This clonotype has ten or more counts. The chain joins TRBV7-9 to TRBJ2-7; D is ambiguous. The CDR3 contains 14 residues. Trimming removed 7 bases at V and 1 base at J, with 14 bases between. The germline V gene has CDR1 SEHNR and CDR2 FQNEAQ (reference sequence). The CDR3 DNA reads as TGTGCCAGCACCTGGGCCCGGAATTCCTACGAGCAGTACTTC. Its protein is CASTWARNSYEQYF.

J is TRBJ1-3 and V is TRBV4-2; D remains unclear. The CDR3 spans 17 residues. Germline CDR1 LGHNA, CDR2 YNFKEQ. The germline V and J ends were trimmed by 0 bases and 0 bases, with 12 bases remaining between them. CDR3 bases: TGTGCCAGCAGCCAAGACCCGAGACGGTCCTCTGGAAACACCATATATTTT. Translating gives CASSQDPRRSSGNTIYF.

This clonotype was seen ten or more times. In nucleotides, the CDR3 is TGTGCCAGCAGCCCCCAGAGCGGGGGGGCAGATACGCAGTATTTT. It is translated as CASSPQSGGADTQYF. This chain joins TRBV7-2 and TRBJ2-3; TRBD2 matches at 10 bases. V lost 5 bases and J lost 4; bases outside the gene matches: 6. The CDR3 is made up of 15 amino acids. CDR1 and CDR2 (germline): SGHTA, FQGNSA.

This clonotype showed up just a few times. The rearrangement joins TRBV7-9 to TRBJ2-7, with 10 bases matching TRBD1. Germline lookup yields CDR1 SEHNR and CDR2 FQNEAQ (reference sequence). V trimming: 2 bases; J trimming: 5 bases; junction bases outside the gene matches: 9. The CDR3 extends over 16 amino acids. The CDR3, as DNA: TGTGCCAGCAGCTTAAGGCCCGGGACAGGGGTCCACGAGCAGTACTTC. Protein sequence: CASSLRPGTGVHEQYF.

The chain combines TRBV4-3 with TRBJ1-6; D not resolved. The CDR3 consists of 13 residues. In germline, CDR1 is LGHNA, CDR2 YSLEER. Trimming stripped 0 bases from V and 10 bases from J, with 7 bases between. As DNA, the CDR3 is TGCGCCAGCAGCCAAGATCGAAGGTCACCCCTCCACTTT. Translation gives CASSQDRRSPLHF.

This clonotype was picked up many times. The chain is built from TRBV4-3 and TRBJ1-3; D call uncertain. CDR1 is LGHNA and CDR2 is YSLEER in the germline V gene. V lost 0 bases to trimming and J lost 8 bases, with 11 bases between them. There are 14 residues in the CDR3. CDR3 sequence reads: CASSQDFGSHTIYF. The CDR3 region has the DNA TGCGCCAGCAGCCAAGACTTCGGTTCTCACACCATATATTTT.

The chain has TRBV4-3 and TRBJ1-4; no firm D call. V gave up 0 bases and J gave up 3 bases, with 2 bases separating them. This CDR3 is 13 amino acids long. Germline loops: CDR1 LGHNA, CDR2 YSLEER. The CDR3 DNA reads as TGCGCCAGCAGCCAAGACTCTAATGAAAAACTGTTTTTT. It encodes CASSQDSNEKLFF.

The rearrangement uses TRBV3-1 and TRBJ2-1; D is unresolved. The V gene lost 4 bases and the J gene lost 10 bases, with 11 bases spanning the gap. The CDR3 loop spans 12 amino acids. CDR1 is LGHDT and CDR2 is YNNKEL in the germline V gene (reference sequence). This chain's CDR3 is CASSPAPREQFF. For the CDR3, the DNA is TGTGCCAGCAGCCCAGCGCCGAGGGAGCAGTTCTTC.

This clonotype was seen many times. V is TRBV20-1 and J is TRBJ1-3; D unclear. The CDR3 sequence is 13 residues long. V shed 6 bases and J shed 4 bases, with 13 bases lying between them. The germline CDR1 and CDR2 sequences are DFQATT and SNEGSKA (reference sequence). This CDR3 is CSAPGPSGNTIYF. The CDR3 DNA sequence: TGCAGTGCCCCTGGGCCCTCGGGAAACACCATATATTTT.

The sample holds a few counts of this clonotype. The V call is TRBV11-2, the J call TRBJ2-4, with 8 bases fitting TRBD2. The CDR3 is 18 amino acids. J was trimmed by 0 bases and V by 2 bases; bases with no gene match: 9. CDR1 SGHAT and CDR2 FQNNGV come from the germline V gene. The CDR3 sequence is CASSLQRTSGLAKNIQYF. In nucleotides, the CDR3 is TGTGCCAGCAGCTTACAAAGAACTAGCGGACTAGCCAAAAACATTCAGTACTTC.

This chain links TRBV20-1 with TRBJ1-4; 7 bases align to TRBD1. The CDR3 contains 14 residues. J gave up 7 bases and V 6 bases, and 11 bases lay outside the gene matches. CDR1 and CDR2 from the germline V gene are DFQATT and SNEGSKA (reference sequence). The CDR3 DNA sequence: TGCAGTGCCCAACCTTACGGGACAGTTGAAAAACTGTTTTTT. Translation gives CSAQPYGTVEKLFF.

This clonotype occurred many times. This chain uses TRBV6-5 with TRBJ2-7, with 9 bases that match TRBD1. The length of the CDR3 is 13 residues. V was pared by 6 bases and J by 4 bases, with 4 bases of the junction left unmatched. Per germline, CDR1 MNHEY and CDR2 SVGAGI. The CDR3 coding sequence is TGTGCCAGCAGCCGGGACAGGGAGTACGAGCAGTACTTC. Protein product: CASSRDREYEQYF.

This clonotype was picked up many times. CDR3 residues: CASSATWRYEQYF. Here the CDR3 DNA reads TGTGCCAGCAGCGCTACCTGGAGGTACGAGCAGTACTTC. V is TRBV3-1 and J is TRBJ2-7; D is possibly TRBD2 (5 bases). The germline gives CDR1 LGHDT, CDR2 YNNKEL (reference sequence). V was cut by 5 bases and J by 4 bases, with 12 bases left in between. The CDR3 spans 13 residues.